The 5 T cell receptor beta chains listed next were all sequenced from one sample in a study of post-analysis software for immune sequencing data. Incorporated into the TCR beta cDNA libraries were unique molecular identifiers, which served to reduce PCR and sequencing biases. TCRdb re-called the PCR reads with MiXCR, one entry per CDR3 protein. The data show about 460,000 distinct CDR3 sequences, roughly 45% seen once. Study findings and constraints: Included in a set of 5 or 6 TRBV segments more frequent in patients than controls were TRBV5-6, TRBV5-1 and TRBV20-1.

Antigen specificity for these receptors is unknown. Sequencing was performed on blood. These receptors all come from a girl between 5 and 17 years old with multiple sclerosis.

This clonotype was detected a few times. V is TRBV20-1 and J is TRBJ2-1; 11 positions agree with TRBD2. J was trimmed by 10 bases and V by 3 bases; bases with no gene match: 14. The CDR3 is 16 residues long. Germline V gene data show CDR1 as DFQATT and CDR2 as SNEGSKA (reference sequence). The CDR3 here is CSASDTLAGDTREQFF. The CDR3 region has the DNA TGCAGTGCTAGTGATACACTAGCGGGAGATACCCGGGAGCAGTTCTTC.

The chain joins TRBV30 to TRBJ2-1, with D perhaps matching TRBD1 or TRBD2 (5 bases each). Germline lookup yields CDR1 GTSNPN and CDR2 SVGIG (reference sequence). Trimming removed 0 bases at V and 10 bases at J, with 19 bases between. The CDR3 is 15 residues long. CDR3 sequence reads: CAWSVKGTDRAEQFF. Here the CDR3 DNA reads TGTGCCTGGAGTGTAAAGGGGACGGACCGAGCCGAGCAGTTCTTC.

V gene TRBV28 combines with J gene TRBJ2-1, with D possibly being TRBD2 (7 bases). There are 21 residues in the CDR3. Trimming pared 2 bases from V and 3 bases from J, leaving 29 bases between. Germline assignment: CDR1 MDHEN and CDR2 SYDVKM. In DNA, the CDR3 is TGTGCCAGCAGTTTAAGGATTTTAGGGGGGGAGGGCCGAAAGGGCTACAATGAGCAGTTCTTC. Protein: CASSLRILGGEGRKGYNEQFF.

The rearrangement links TRBV28 to TRBJ2-5; possibly TRBD2 for D (5 bases). The closer fit of TRBJ2-7 to the DNA end suggests the J call may be wrong. The CDR3 consists of 14 residues. Germline V gives CDR1 MDHEN, CDR2 SYDVKM. In nucleotides, the CDR3 is TGTGCCAGCAGTTTTATCGGGGTTGTCGACGAGCAGTACTTC. Translating gives CASSFIGVVDEQYF.

The chain carries TRBV29-1 and TRBJ1-2; D remains ambiguous. Germline CDR1 SQVTM, CDR2 ANQGSEA. Trimming took 3 bases from V and 8 from J, leaving 16 bases between them. The CDR3 runs to 13 residues. CDR3 loop: CSVENRLSAGYTF. CDR3 bases: TGCAGCGTTGAGAACCGTCTTTCCGCGGGCTACACCTTC.